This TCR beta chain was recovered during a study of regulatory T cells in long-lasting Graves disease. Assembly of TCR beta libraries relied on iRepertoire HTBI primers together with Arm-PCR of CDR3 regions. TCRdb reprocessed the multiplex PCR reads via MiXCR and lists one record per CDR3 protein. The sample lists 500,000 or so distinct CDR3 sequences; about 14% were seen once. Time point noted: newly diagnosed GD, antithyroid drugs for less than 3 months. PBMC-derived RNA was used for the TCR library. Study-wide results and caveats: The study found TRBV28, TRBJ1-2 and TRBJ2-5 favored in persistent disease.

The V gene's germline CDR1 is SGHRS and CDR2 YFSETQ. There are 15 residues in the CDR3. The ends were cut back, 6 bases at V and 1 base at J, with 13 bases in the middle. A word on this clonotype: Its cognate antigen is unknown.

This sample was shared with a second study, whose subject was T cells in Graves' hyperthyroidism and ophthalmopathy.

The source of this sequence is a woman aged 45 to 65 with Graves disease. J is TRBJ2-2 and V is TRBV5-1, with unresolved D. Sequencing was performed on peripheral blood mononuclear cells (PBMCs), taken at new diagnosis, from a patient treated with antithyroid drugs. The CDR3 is CASTFVPENTGELFF. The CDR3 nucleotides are TGCGCCAGCACCTTCGTACCGGAGAACACCGGGGAGCTGTTTTTT.